This T cell receptor (beta chain) was documented in a study of control samples from healthy donors and cancer patients. The V gene's germline CDR1 is LGHDT and CDR2 YNNKEL (reference sequence). Trimming took 8 bases from V and 7 from J, leaving 12 bases between them. The CDR3 has 12 amino acids. Generated by immunoSEQ multiplex PCR, the TCRdb table keeps only in-frame clones and is missing some. The data contain roughly 120,000 clones, 85% to 90% of them singletons. The chain links TRBV3-1 (or the pseudogene TRBV3-2) to TRBJ1-3; D is ambiguous. The sequence was obtained from a woman in her 70s in good health. The sample was blood. This CDR3 reads CASASFDNTIYF. CDR3 DNA: TGTGCCAGCGCCAGCTTCGACAACACCATATATTTT.